This passage covers 10 T cell receptor beta chains from one sample sequenced in a study of blood T cells in healthy people across ages. A second PCR, run for roughly 7 to 12 cycles, used a sample-barcoded 5' primer plus a J-beta primer mix. TCRdb reprocessed the 5' RACE reads with MiXCR, giving one entry per CDR3 protein. The sample carries some 710,000 distinct CDR3 sequences, about 42% recorded once. The sequencing input was blood. These receptors came from an elderly man in good health.

The V and J genes are TRBV27 and TRBJ2-4; D is undetermined. V was shortened by 7 bases and J by 3 bases, with 13 bases between the two germline ends. Per the germline V gene, CDR1 is MNHEY and CDR2 is SMNVEV (reference sequence). The CDR3 loop spans 14 amino acids. Written as DNA, the CDR3 is TGTGCCAGCAACCGGGTTGTCGGCAAAAACATTCAGTACTTC. It yields the protein CASNRVVGKNIQYF.

The CDR3 DNA reads TGCAGCGTTCCGCATGGACTAGGCGTCTATAGAAAGCAGTATTTT. Its translation is CSVPHGLGVYRKQYF. The chain has TRBV29-1 and TRBJ2-3, with 7 nucleotides matching TRBD2. V gave up 5 bases and J gave up 11 bases; unmatched junction bases: 19. The CDR3 is made up of 15 amino acids. Germline CDR1 is SQVTM and CDR2 is ANQGSEA.

In its sample, this clonotype was seen a few times. The chain couples TRBV5-1 to TRBJ2-5; 9 positions match TRBD1. This CDR3 is built from 18 residues. Germline CDR1 is SGHRS and CDR2 is YFSETQ. J lost 5 bases, V lost 2 bases, and 16 bases had no gene match. CDR3 loop: CASSLVYGFGTGKETQYF. CDR3 coding DNA: TGCGCCAGCAGCTTAGTATACGGCTTCGGGACAGGGAAGGAGACCCAGTACTTC.

The chain recombines TRBV27 with TRBJ2-7; D may correspond to TRBD1 or TRBD2 (5 bases each). Trimming took off 0 bases at V and 3 bases at J, with 21 bases between the two ends. CDR3 length: 18 amino acids. Germline values: CDR1 MNHEY, CDR2 SMNVEV (reference sequence). The CDR3: CASSLSWGVRAFLYEQYF. The CDR3 DNA reads as TGTGCCAGCAGTTTATCGTGGGGCGTGAGGGCCTTCCTCTACGAGCAGTACTTC.

The chain joins TRBV10-2 to TRBJ2-4, with 9 bases lining up with TRBD1. This CDR3 region has 13 residues. V shed 3 bases, J shed 13 bases, and the junction held 7 bases outside the gene matches. Germline assignment: CDR1 WSHSY and CDR2 SAAADI. The CDR3 DNA is TGCGCCAGCAGTGATTCGACAGGGGGAGAGCAGTACTTC. This codes for CASSDSTGGEQYF.

In regard to this clonotype: An end of the junction does not agree with germline; a read error may underlie this. V and J are TRBV4-1 and TRBJ2-3, with D tentatively TRBD2 (7 bases). The CDR3 is made up of 17 amino acids. CDR1 MGHRA and CDR2 YSYEKL come from the germline V gene. In nucleotides, the CDR3 is TGCGCCAGCAACCAAGATGAGGCAGGGGAGGGTACAGATACGCAGTATTTT. It translates to CASNQDEAGEGTDTQYF.

The gene calls are TRBV20-1 and TRBJ2-3, with D perhaps TRBD1 (7 bases). Germline V gene sequence: CDR1 DFQATT, CDR2 SNEGSKA (reference sequence). The CDR3 consists of 14 residues. V lost 1 base, J lost 7 bases, and 15 bases lay in between. Here the CDR3 reads CSARAGGRLNTQYF. Here the CDR3 DNA reads TGCAGTGCTAGAGCAGGGGGGAGATTGAATACGCAGTATTTT.

The V gene is TRBV7-3, the J gene TRBJ2-1, with D hard to call. Germline-derived CDR1 and CDR2 are SGHTA and FQGTGA. Trimming took off 2 bases at V and 4 bases at J, with 12 bases between the two ends. This CDR3 comprises 15 residues. CDR3 in DNA: TGTGCCAGCAGCTTAGGCAGAGAGGAGTACAATGAGCAGTTCTTC. Amino acid sequence: CASSLGREEYNEQFF.

This clonotype was observed a handful of times. CDR3 bases: TGTGCCAGCAGCGAGAGCGGCCACTCCTACGAGCAGTACTTC. Encoded protein: CASSESGHSYEQYF. The rearrangement uses TRBV21-1 and TRBJ2-7. TRBV21-1 is noted as a pseudogene. The CDR3 has 14 residues.

J is TRBJ1-5 and V is TRBV20-1; D is perhaps TRBD1 (5 bases). Germline CDR1 is DFQATT and CDR2 is SNEGSKA (reference sequence). The CDR3 contains 13 residues. The germline V and J ends were trimmed by 7 bases and 5 bases, with 15 bases remaining between them. CDR3 sequence reads: CSGGHGFDQPQHF. In DNA, the CDR3 is TGCAGTGGTGGACACGGTTTCGATCAGCCCCAGCATTTT.